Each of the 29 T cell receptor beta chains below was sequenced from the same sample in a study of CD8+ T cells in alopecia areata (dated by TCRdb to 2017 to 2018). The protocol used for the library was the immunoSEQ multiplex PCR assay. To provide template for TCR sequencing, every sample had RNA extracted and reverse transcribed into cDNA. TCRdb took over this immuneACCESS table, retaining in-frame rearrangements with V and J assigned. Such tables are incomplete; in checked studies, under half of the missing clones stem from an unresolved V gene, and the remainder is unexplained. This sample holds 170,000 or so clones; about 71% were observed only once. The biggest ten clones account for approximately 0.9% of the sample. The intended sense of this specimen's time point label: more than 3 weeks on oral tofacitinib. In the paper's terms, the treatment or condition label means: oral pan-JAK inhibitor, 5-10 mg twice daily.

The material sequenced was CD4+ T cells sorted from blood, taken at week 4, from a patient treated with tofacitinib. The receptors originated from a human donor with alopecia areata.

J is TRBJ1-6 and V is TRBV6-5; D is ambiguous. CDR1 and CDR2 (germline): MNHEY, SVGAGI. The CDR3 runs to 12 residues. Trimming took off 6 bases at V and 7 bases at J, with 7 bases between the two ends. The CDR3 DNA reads TGTGCCAGCAGGCAGAACAATTCACCCCTCCACTTT. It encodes CASRQNNSPLHF.

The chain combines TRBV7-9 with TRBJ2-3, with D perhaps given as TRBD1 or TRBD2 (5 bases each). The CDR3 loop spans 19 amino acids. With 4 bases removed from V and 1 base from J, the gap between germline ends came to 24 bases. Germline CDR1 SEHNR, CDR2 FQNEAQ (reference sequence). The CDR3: CASSSEDQGPRLGTDTQYF. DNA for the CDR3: TGTGCCAGCAGCTCCGAGGACCAGGGACCCCGACTCGGCACAGATACGCAGTATTTT.

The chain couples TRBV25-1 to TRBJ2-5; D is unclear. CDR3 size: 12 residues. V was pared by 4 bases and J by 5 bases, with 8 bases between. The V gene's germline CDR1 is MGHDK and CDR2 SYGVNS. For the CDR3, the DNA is TGTGCCAGCAGTGCCCTCAGGGAGACCCAGTACTTC. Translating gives CASSALRETQYF.

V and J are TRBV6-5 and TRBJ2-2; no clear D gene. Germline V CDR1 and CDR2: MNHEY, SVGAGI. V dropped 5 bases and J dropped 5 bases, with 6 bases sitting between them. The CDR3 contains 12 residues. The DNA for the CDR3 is TGTGCCAGCAGTAGGGCTACCGGGGAGCTGTTTTTT. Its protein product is CASSRATGELFF.

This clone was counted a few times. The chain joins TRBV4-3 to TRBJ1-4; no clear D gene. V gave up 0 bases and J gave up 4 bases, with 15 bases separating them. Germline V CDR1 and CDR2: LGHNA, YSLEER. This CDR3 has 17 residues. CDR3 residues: CASSQDPPGLLNEKLFF. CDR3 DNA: TGCGCCAGCAGCCAAGACCCTCCCGGACTGCTTAATGAAAAACTGTTTTTT.

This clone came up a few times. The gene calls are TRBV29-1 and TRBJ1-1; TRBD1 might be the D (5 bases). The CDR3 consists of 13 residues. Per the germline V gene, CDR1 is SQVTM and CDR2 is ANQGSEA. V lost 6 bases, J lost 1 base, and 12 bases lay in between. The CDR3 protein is CSVVGRTNTEAFF. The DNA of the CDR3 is TGCAGCGTGGTGGGACGTACGAACACTGAAGCTTTCTTT.

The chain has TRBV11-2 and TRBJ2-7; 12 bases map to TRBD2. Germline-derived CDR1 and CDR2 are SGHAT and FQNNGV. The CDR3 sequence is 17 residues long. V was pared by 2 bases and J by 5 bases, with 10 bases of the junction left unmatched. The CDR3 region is CASSLLPTSGGSNEQYF. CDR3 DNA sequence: TGTGCCAGCAGCTTACTGCCCACTAGCGGGGGGAGCAACGAGCAGTACTTC.

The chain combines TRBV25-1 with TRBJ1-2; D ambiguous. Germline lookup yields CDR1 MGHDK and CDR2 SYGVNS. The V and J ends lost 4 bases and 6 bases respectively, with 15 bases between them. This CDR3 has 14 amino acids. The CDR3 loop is CASSVSSGWDGYTF. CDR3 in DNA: TGTGCCAGCAGTGTATCTTCGGGTTGGGATGGCTACACCTTC.

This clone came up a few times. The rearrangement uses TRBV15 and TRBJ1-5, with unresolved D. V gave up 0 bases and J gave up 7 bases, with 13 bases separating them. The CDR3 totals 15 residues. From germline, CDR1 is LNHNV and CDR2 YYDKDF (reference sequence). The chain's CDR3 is CATSRETGRRQPQHF. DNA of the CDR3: TGTGCCACCAGCAGAGAAACGGGGAGGAGGCAGCCCCAGCATTTT.

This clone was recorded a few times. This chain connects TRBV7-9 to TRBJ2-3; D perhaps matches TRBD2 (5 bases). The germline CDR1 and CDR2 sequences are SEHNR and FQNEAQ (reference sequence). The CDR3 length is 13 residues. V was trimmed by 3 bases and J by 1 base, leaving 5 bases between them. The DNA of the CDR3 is TGTGCCAGCAGCTTCGGGGGCACAGATACGCAGTATTTT. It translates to CASSFGGTDTQYF.

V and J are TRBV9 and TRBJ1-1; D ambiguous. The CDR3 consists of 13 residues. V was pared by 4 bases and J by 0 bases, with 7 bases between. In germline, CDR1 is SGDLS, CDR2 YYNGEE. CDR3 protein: CASSSAMNTEAFF. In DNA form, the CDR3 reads TGTGCCAGCAGCTCTGCCATGAACACTGAAGCTTTCTTT.

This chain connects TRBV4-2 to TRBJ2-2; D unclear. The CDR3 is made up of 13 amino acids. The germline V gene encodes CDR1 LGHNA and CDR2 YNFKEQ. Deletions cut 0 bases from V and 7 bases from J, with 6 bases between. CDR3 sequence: CASSQDQSGELFF. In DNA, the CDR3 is TGTGCCAGCAGCCAAGACCAGAGCGGGGAGCTGTTTTTT.

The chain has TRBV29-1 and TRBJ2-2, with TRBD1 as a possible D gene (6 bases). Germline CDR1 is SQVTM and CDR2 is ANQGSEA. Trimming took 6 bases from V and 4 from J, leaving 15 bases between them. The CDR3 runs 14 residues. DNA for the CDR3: TGCAGCGTCAGCAGGGGTCTCGGCACCGGGGAGCTGTTTTTT. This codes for CSVSRGLGTGELFF.

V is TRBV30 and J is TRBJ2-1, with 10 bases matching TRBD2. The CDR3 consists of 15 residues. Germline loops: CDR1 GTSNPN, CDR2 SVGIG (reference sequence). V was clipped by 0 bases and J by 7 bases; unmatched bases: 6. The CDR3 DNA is TGTGCCTGGAGTGTAGCGGGGGGGCACCGGAATGAGCAGTTCTTC. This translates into CAWSVAGGHRNEQFF. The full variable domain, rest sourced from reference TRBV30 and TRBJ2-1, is SQTIHQWPATLVQPVGSPLSLECTVEGTSNPNLYWYRQAAGRGLQLLFYSVGIGQISSEVPQNLSASRPQDRQFILSSKKLLLSDSGFYLCAWSVAGGHRNEQFFGPGTRLTVL.

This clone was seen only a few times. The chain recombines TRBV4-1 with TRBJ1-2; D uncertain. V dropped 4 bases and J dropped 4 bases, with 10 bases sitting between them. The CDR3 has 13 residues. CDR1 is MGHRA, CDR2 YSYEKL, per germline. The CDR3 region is CASSPPWGYGYTF. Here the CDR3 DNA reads TGCGCCAGCAGCCCTCCATGGGGCTATGGCTACACCTTC.

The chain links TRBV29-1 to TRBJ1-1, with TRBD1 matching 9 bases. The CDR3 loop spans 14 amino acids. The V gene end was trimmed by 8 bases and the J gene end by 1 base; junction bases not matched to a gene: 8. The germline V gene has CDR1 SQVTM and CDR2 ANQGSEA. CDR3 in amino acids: CSTRTGAGNTEAFF. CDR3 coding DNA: TGCAGCACTCGGACAGGGGCGGGGAACACTGAAGCTTTCTTT.

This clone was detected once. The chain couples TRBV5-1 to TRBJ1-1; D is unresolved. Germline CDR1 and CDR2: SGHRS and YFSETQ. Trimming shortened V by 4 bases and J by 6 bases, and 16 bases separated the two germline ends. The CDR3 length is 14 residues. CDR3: CASSLQLSSAEAFF. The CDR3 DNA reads TGCGCCAGCAGCCTCCAGCTAAGTAGTGCTGAAGCTTTCTTT.

The CDR3 DNA reads TGCAGCGTTGTTTGGGGGAATGAAAAACTGTTTTTT. Its protein is CSVVWGNEKLFF. The chain carries TRBV29-1 and TRBJ1-4, with D possibly TRBD1 on 5 matching bases. The CDR3 has 12 amino acids. Between the trimmed V and J ends, which lost 4 bases and 5 bases, there was a span of 8 bases. In germline, CDR1 is SQVTM, CDR2 ANQGSEA. The entire variable domain, with the rest obtained from reference TRBV29-1 and TRBJ1-4, is as follows: SAVISQKPSRDICQRGTSLTIQCQVDSQVTMMFWYRQQPGQSLTLIATANQGSEATYESGFVIDKFPISRPNLTFSTLTVSNMSPEDSSIYLCSVVWGNEKLFFGSGTQLSVL.

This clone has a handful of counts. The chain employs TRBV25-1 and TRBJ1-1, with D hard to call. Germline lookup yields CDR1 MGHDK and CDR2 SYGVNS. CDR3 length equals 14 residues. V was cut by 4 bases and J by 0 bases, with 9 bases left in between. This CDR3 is CASSVAGLNTEAFF. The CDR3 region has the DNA TGTGCCAGCAGTGTGGCAGGATTGAACACTGAAGCTTTCTTT.

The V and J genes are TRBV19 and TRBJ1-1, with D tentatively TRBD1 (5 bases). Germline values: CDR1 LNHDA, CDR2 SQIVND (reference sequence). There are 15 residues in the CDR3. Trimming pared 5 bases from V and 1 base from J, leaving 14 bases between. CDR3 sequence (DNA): TGTGCCAGTAGTGAACCCAGGGAGAGGAACACTGAAGCTTTCTTT. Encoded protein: CASSEPRERNTEAFF.

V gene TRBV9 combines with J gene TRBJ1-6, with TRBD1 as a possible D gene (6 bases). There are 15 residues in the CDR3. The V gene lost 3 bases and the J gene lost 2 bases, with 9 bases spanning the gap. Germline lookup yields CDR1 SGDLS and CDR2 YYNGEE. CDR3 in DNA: TGTGCCAGCAGCGACAGGGAAACCTATAATTCACCCCTCCACTTT. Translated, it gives CASSDRETYNSPLHF.

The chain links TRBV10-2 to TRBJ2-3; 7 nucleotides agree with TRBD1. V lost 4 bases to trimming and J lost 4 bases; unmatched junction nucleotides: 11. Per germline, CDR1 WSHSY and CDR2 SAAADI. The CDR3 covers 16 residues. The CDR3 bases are TGCGCCAGCAGTGGTCACGGGACAGCTAAGCCAGATACGCAGTATTTT. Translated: CASSGHGTAKPDTQYF.

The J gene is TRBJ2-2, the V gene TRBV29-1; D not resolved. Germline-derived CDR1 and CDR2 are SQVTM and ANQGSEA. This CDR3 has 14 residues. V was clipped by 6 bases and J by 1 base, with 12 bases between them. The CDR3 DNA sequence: TGCAGCGTCGCAGGTGAAGTGAACACCGGGGAGCTGTTTTTT. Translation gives CSVAGEVNTGELFF.

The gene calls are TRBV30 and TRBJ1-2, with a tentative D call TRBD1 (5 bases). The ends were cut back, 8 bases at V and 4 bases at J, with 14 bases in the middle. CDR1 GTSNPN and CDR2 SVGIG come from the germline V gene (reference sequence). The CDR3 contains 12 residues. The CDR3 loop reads CALEKDSYGYTF. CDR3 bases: TGTGCCCTCGAGAAAGACAGCTATGGCTACACCTTC.

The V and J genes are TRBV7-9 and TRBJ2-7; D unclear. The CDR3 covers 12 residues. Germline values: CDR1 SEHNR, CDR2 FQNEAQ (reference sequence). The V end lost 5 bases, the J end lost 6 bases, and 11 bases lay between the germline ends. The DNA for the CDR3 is TGTGCCAGCAGCGCCGACACTTCCGAGCAGTACTTC. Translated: CASSADTSEQYF.

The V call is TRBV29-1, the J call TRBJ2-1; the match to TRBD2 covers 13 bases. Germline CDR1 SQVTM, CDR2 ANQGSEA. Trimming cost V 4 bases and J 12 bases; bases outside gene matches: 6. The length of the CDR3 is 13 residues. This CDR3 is CSVGLAGGLRQFF. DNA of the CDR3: TGCAGCGTTGGACTAGCGGGGGGATTGAGGCAGTTCTTC.

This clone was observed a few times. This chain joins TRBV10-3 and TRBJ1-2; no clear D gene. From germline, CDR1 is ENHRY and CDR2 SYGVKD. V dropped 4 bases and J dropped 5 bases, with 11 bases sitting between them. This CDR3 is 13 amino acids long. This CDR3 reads CAISGTGMYGYTF. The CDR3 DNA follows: TGTGCCATCAGTGGGACGGGGATGTATGGCTACACCTTC.

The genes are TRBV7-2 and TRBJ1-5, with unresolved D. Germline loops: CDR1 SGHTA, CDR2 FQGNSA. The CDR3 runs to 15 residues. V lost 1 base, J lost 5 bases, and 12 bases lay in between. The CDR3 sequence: CASSLGGGYDQPQHF. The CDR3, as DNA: TGTGCCAGCAGCTTAGGGGGAGGGTATGATCAGCCCCAGCATTTT.

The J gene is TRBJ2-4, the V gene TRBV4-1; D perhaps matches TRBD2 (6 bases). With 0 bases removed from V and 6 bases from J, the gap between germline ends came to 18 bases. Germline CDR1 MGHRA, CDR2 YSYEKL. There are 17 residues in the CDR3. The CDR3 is CASSQDGPSGGLNIQYF. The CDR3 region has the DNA TGCGCCAGCAGCCAAGATGGGCCGAGCGGAGGGTTAAACATTCAGTACTTC.